This TCR beta chain was profiled in a study of siplizumab effects on memory and regulatory T cells. Overall study results and limits: Mappable CD4+ clones that were alloreactive averaged roughly 69% Treg-derived with siplizumab versus approximately 27% in controls. Siplizumab, the agent tested, significantly reduced alloreactive sequences traceable to unstimulated CD4+ memory cells.

Note on this clone: Its antigen is unknown.

V dropped 5 bases and J dropped 6 bases, with 11 bases sitting between them. CDR1 is DFQATT and CDR2 is SNEGSKA in the germline V gene (reference sequence). The CDR3 contains 11 residues. The table came from immunoSEQ multiplex PCR; TCRdb's copy has only in-frame clones and leaves some out. The sample includes 100,000 or so clones, roughly nine tenths seen only once; the top ten take around 0.7%. The origin of this receptor is a human donor in good health. Sequenced: Tregs sorted from blood. The chain employs TRBV20-1 and TRBJ2-7; D not resolved. CDR3 loop: CSAPVRREQYF. The DNA for the CDR3 is TGCAGTGCTCCCGTGCGACGCGAGCAGTACTTC.